These 10 T cell receptor beta chains originate from one sample sequenced in a study of blood T cells in healthy people across ages. Primers used in a second PCR of about 7 to 12 cycles were a sample-barcoded 5' primer and a J-beta primer mix. TCRdb processed the 5' RACE reads anew with MiXCR; each CDR3 protein has one entry. The sample holds 1.8 million or so distinct CDR3 sequences, about two fifths seen once. The specimen was blood. These TCRs come from a human donor in good health.

The chain couples TRBV29-1 to TRBJ1-1; D ambiguous. The germline V and J ends were trimmed by 5 bases and 3 bases, with 13 bases remaining between them. The germline CDR1 and CDR2 sequences are SQVTM and ANQGSEA. CDR3 size: 13 residues. The CDR3 protein is CSVLSVSDTEAFF. The DNA of the CDR3 is TGCAGCGTTCTGAGTGTGTCCGACACTGAAGCTTTCTTT.

The V and J genes are TRBV12-3 or TRBV12-4 and TRBJ2-5; TRBD1 matches at 8 bases. The CDR3 extends over 15 amino acids. Germline trimming cut 6 bases from V and 3 bases from J; bases unmatched to any gene: 9. The CDR3 region has the DNA TGTGCCAGCAGCCCCACCGGACAGGGAGAAGAGACCCAGTACTTC. It yields the protein CASSPTGQGEETQYF.

This clonotype was found a few times. This chain connects TRBV29-1 to TRBJ2-7; D is possibly TRBD2 (5 bases). CDR1 SQVTM and CDR2 ANQGSEA come from the germline V gene. Trimming cost V 4 bases and J 5 bases, with 21 bases left between them. The CDR3 length is 15 residues. This CDR3 is CSVGPTLRGSHEQYF. Here the CDR3 DNA reads TGCAGCGTTGGGCCTACCCTTCGGGGATCCCACGAGCAGTACTTC.

The chain links TRBV3-1 to TRBJ2-1; 9 bases agree with TRBD1. After removal of 4 bases from V and 7 bases from J, the junction contained 14 bases not matched to a gene. The CDR3 is 17 residues long. In germline, CDR1 is LGHDT, CDR2 YNNKEL (reference sequence). CDR3 residues: CASSLWRGDRVGNEQFF. Written as DNA, the CDR3 is TGTGCCAGCAGCCTCTGGCGTGGGGACAGGGTTGGTAATGAGCAGTTCTTC.

V and J are TRBV29-1 and TRBJ2-2; TRBD1 matches at 9 bases. Germline trimming cut 7 bases from V and 1 base from J; bases unmatched to any gene: 10. The length of the CDR3 is 16 residues. Germline V CDR1 and CDR2: SQVTM, ANQGSEA. The CDR3 protein is CSAQVGQGMNTGELFF. In DNA form, the CDR3 reads TGCAGCGCGCAGGTGGGACAGGGTATGAACACCGGGGAGCTGTTTTTT.

The chain employs TRBV20-1 and TRBJ1-6; no clear D gene. CDR3 length equals 18 residues. Trimming removed 3 bases from V and 0 bases from J, with 18 bases in between. The germline V gene encodes CDR1 DFQATT and CDR2 SNEGSKA (reference sequence). The CDR3 here is CSASSRVRPSSYNSPLHF. In DNA, the CDR3 is TGCAGTGCTAGCTCTAGGGTCAGGCCGAGCTCCTATAATTCACCCCTCCACTTT.

This chain links TRBV5-5 with TRBJ2-1; tentatively, D is TRBD1 (5 bases). The germline gives CDR1 SGHKS, CDR2 YYEKEE (reference sequence). Trimming stripped 1 base from V and 2 bases from J, with 16 bases between. The CDR3 is 17 residues long. The CDR3 loop is CASSLFLGRVPYNEQFF. CDR3 sequence (DNA): TGTGCCAGCAGCTTGTTTCTGGGCAGGGTCCCCTACAATGAGCAGTTCTTC.

The chain couples TRBV6-2 or TRBV6-3 to TRBJ1-1; 12 bases are a match to TRBD1. V lost 6 bases and J lost 3; bases outside the gene matches: 2. The CDR3 loop spans 14 amino acids. Germline CDR1 is MNHEY and CDR2 is SVGEGT. CDR3: CASRGQGAYTEAFF. The CDR3 nucleotides are TGTGCCAGCAGGGGACAGGGGGCCTACACTGAAGCTTTCTTT.

A few counts support this clonotype. The rearrangement links TRBV29-1 to TRBJ1-6, with 7 bases identical to TRBD1. V shed 6 bases, J shed 6 bases, and the junction held 5 bases outside the gene matches. CDR1 and CDR2 (germline): SQVTM, ANQGSEA. The CDR3 is made up of 13 amino acids. The CDR3 region has the DNA TGCAGCGTGGGGGACAGAGCTAATTCACCCCTCCACTTT. Residues: CSVGDRANSPLHF.

V and J are TRBV5-1 and TRBJ2-5; D unclear. Per germline, CDR1 SGHRS and CDR2 YFSETQ. V was clipped by 5 bases and J by 1 base, with 9 bases between them. This CDR3 has 13 amino acids. Written as DNA, the CDR3 is TGCGCCAGCAGTCAGATGTCCCAAGAGACCCAGTACTTC. Translating gives CASSQMSQETQYF.